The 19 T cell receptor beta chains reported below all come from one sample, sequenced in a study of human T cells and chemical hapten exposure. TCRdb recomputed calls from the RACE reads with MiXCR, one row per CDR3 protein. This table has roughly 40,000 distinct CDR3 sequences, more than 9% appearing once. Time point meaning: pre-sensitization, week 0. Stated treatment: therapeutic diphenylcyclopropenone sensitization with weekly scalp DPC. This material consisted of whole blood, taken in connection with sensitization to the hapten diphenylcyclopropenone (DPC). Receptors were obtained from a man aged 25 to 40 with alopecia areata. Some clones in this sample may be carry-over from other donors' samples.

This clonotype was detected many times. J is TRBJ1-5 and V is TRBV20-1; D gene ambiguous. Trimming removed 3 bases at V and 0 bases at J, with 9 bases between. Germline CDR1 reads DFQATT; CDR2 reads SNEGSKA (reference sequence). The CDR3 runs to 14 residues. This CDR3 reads CSARRDNSNQPQHF. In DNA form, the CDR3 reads TGCAGTGCTAGGAGGGATAATAGCAATCAGCCCCAGCATTTT.

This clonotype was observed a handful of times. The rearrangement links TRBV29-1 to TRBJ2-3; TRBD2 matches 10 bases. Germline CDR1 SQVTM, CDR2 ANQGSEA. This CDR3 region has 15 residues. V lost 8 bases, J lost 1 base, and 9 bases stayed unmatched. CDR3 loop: CSMRRGTSGTDTQYF. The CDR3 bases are TGCAGCATGCGGCGCGGGACTAGCGGCACAGATACGCAGTATTTT.

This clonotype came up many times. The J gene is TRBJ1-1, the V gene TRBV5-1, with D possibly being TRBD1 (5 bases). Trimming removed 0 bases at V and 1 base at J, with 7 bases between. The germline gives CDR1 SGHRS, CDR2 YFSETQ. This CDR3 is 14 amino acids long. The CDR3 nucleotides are TGCGCCAGCAGCTTGGACAGGAGGAACACTGAAGCTTTCTTT. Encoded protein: CASSLDRRNTEAFF.

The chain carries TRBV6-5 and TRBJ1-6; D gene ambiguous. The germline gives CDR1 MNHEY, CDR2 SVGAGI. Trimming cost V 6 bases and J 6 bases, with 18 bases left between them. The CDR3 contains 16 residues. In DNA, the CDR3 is TGTGCCAGCAGCCCCCAGGCCACAAGCCTTAATTCACCCCTCCACTTT. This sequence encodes CASSPQATSLNSPLHF.

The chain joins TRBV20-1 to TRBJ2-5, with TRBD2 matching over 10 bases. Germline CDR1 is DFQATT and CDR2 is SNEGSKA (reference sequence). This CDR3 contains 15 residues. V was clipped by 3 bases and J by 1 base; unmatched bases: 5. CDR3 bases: TGCAGTGCTAGGCCCGGGACTAGCGTCCAAGAGACCCAGTACTTC. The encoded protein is CSARPGTSVQETQYF.

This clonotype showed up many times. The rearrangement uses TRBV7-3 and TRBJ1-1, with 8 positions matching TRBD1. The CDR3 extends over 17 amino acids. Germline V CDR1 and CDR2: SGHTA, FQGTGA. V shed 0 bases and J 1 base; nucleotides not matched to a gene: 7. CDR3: CASSLTPRTGRNTEAFF. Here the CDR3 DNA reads TGTGCCAGCAGCTTAACCCCCCGGACAGGGAGGAACACTGAAGCTTTCTTT. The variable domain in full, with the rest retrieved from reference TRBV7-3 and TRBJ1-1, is GAGVSQTPSNKVTEKGKYVELRCDPISGHTALYWYRQSLGQGPEFLIYFQGTGAADDSGLPNDRFFAVRPEGSVSTLKIQRTERGDSAVYLCASSLTPRTGRNTEAFFGQGTRLTVV.

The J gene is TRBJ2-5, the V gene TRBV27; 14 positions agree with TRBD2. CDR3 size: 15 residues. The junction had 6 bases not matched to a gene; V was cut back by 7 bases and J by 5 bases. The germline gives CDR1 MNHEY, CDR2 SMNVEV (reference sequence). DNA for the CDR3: TGTGCCAGCAAAACGGGACTAGCGGGAGCTGAGACCCAGTACTTC. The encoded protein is CASKTGLAGAETQYF.

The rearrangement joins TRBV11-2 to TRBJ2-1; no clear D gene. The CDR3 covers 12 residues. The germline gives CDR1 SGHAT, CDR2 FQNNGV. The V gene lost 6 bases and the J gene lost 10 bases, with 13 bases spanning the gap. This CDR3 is CASRSVLKEQFF. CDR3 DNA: TGTGCCAGCAGGTCAGTGCTAAAGGAGCAGTTCTTC. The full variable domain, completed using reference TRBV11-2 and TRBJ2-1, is EAGVAQSPRYKIIEKRQSVAFWCNPISGHATLYWYQQILGQGPKLLIQFQNNGVVDDSQLPKDRFSAERLKGVDSTLKIQPAKLEDSAVYLCASRSVLKEQFFGPGTRLTVL.

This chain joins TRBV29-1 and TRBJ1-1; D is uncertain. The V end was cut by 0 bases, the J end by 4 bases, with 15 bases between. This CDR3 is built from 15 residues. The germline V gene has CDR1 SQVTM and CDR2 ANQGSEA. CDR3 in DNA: TGCAGCGTTGAAGATCTGACGGTTGTATCCACTGAAGCTTTCTTT. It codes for CSVEDLTVVSTEAFF.

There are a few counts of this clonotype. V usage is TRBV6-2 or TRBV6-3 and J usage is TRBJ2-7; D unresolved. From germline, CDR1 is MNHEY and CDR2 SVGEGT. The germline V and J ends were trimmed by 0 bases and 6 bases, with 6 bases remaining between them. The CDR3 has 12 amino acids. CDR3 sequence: CASSYSRREQYV. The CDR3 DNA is TGTGCCAGCAGTTACTCCAGACGCGAGCAGTACGTC.

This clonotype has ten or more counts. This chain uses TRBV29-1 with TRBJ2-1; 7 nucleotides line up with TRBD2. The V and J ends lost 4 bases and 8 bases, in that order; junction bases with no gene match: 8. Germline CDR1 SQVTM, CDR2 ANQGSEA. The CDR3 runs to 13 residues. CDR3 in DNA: TGCAGCGTTGCTACTAGCGAATGGTATGAGCAGTTCTTC. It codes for CSVATSEWYEQFF.

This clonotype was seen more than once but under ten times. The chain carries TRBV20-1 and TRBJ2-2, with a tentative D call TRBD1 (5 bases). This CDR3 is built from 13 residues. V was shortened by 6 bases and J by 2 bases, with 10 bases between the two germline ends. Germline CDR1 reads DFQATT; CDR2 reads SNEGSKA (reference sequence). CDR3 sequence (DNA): TGCAGTGCCCAGACAGTTAACACCGGGGAGCTGTTTTTT. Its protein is CSAQTVNTGELFF.

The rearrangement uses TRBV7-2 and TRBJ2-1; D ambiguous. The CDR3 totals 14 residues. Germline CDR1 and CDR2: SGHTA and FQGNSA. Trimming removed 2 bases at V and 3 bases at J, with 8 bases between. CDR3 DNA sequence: TGTGCCAGCAGCTTAAAGGACCTCTACAATGAGCAGTTCTTC. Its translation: CASSLKDLYNEQFF.

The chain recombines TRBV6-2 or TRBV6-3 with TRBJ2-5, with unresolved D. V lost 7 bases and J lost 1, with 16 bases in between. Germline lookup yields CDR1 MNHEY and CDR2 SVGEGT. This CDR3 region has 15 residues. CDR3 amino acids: CASNVWAASQETQYF. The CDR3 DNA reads TGTGCCAGCAATGTGTGGGCGGCCTCCCAAGAGACCCAGTACTTC.

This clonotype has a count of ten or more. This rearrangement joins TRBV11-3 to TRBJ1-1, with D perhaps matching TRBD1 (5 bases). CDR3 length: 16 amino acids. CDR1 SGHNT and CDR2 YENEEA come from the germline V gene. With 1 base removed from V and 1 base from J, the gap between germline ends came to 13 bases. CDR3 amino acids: CASSLVPGPPNTEAFF. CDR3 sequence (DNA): TGTGCCAGCAGCTTAGTCCCGGGACCCCCGAACACTGAAGCTTTCTTT.

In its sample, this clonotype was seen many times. CDR3 protein: CASSQKGGSSYNEQFF. DNA for the CDR3: TGTGCCAGCAGCCAAAAGGGGGGTAGCTCCTACAATGAGCAGTTCTTC. V usage is TRBV3-1 and J usage is TRBJ2-1; perhaps D is TRBD1 or TRBD2 (6 bases each). Trimming took 2 bases from V and 0 from J, leaving 11 bases between them. The CDR3 length is 16 residues. Germline V gene lookup returns CDR1 LGHDT and CDR2 YNNKEL (reference sequence).

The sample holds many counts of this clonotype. The chain's CDR3 is CASYALGIDQPQHF. The CDR3 bases are TGTGCCAGCTACGCCTTAGGGATAGATCAGCCCCAGCATTTT. The genes are TRBV28 and TRBJ1-5; D gene unclear. Trimming removed 8 bases at V and 5 bases at J, with 16 bases between. CDR1 and CDR2 (germline): MDHEN, SYDVKM. The CDR3 contains 14 residues. Filled out from reference TRBV28 and TRBJ1-5, the complete variable domain reads DVKVTQSSRYLVKRTGEKVFLECVQDMDHENMFWYRQDPGLGLRLIYFSYDVKMKEKGDIPEGYSVSREKKERFSLILESASTNQTSMYLCASYALGIDQPQHFGDGTRLSIL.

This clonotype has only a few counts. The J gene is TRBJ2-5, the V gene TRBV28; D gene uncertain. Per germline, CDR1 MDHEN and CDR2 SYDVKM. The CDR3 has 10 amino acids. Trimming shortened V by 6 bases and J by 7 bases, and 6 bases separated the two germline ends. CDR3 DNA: TGTGCCAGCAGCGGTCGGACCCAGTACTTC. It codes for CASSGRTQYF.

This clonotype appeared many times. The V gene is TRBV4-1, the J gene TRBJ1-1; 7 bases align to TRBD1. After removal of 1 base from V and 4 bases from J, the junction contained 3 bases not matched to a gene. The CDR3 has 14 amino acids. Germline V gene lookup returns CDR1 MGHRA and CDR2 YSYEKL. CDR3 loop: CASSQGDSRTEAFF. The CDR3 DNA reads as TGCGCCAGCAGCCAAGGGGACAGTCGCACTGAAGCTTTCTTT.